This TCR beta chain comes out of a study of T cell changes during pregnancy in multiple sclerosis. Produced via immunoSEQ multiplex PCR; TCRdb's table is partial and in-frame only. The data contain about 74,000 clones, approximately 91% of them singletons. After removal of 4 bases from V and 7 bases from J, the junction contained 3 bases not matched to a gene. The CDR3 is 13 residues long. CDR1 and CDR2 from the germline V gene are SGHRS and YFSETQ. This TCR was sampled from a female donor with multiple sclerosis, enrolled in a pregnancy study. This rearrangement joins TRBV5-1 to TRBJ2-2, with 8 bases aligning to TRBD2. This material consisted of peripheral blood, taken in the third trimester of pregnancy. CDR3 in amino acids: CASSHAGGGELFF. CDR3 coding DNA: TGCGCCAGCAGCCATGCGGGGGGCGGGGAGCTGTTTTTT. Filled out from reference TRBV5-1 and TRBJ2-2, the complete variable domain reads KAGVTQTPRYLIKTRGQQVTLSCSPISGHRSVSWYQQTPGQGLQFLFEYFSETQRNKGNFPGRFSGRQFSNSRSEMNVSTLELGDSALYLCASSHAGGGELFFGEGSRLTVL.